What follows are 11 T cell receptor beta chains derived from one specimen sequenced in a study of shared clonotypes between healthy human individuals (dated by TCRdb to 2018 to 2020). Library method: the immunoSEQ multiplex PCR assay. TCRdb stores this immuneACCESS table with in-frame sequences only. Part of the clones is absent; in the studies checked, under half of the shortfall reflects unresolved V genes, and no reason is known for the rest. The sample records roughly 2.5 million clones, about 92% of which are singletons. Of the sample, around 0.14% falls within the top ten clones. The specimen sequenced was naive CD4+ T cells sorted from blood. This sample's cell subset or site label indicates: CD45RA+ positively selected. The receptor source for this set is a man between 18 and 29 years old in good health.

This clone was counted only a few times. The gene calls are TRBV18 and TRBJ1-1; the D is unclear. CDR3 length equals 14 residues. Deletions cut 0 bases from V and 5 bases from J, with 10 bases between. In germline, CDR1 is KGHSH, CDR2 LQKENI. DNA for the CDR3: TGTGCCAGCTCACCACCGAATGGGAAGACTGAAGCTTTCTTT. It yields the protein CASSPPNGKTEAFF.

CDR3 DNA sequence: TGTGCCAGCAGCAGAACAGGGGGCGCGCGGTACGAGCAGTACTTC. Its protein is CASSRTGGARYEQYF. V gene TRBV28 combines with J gene TRBJ2-7, with 9 bases aligning to TRBD1. The CDR3 has 15 residues. CDR1 is MDHEN and CDR2 is SYDVKM in the germline V gene. The trim removed 6 bases at V and 4 bases at J, leaving 10 bases unmatched.

CDR3 coding DNA: TGTGCCAGCAGTCTCCGGGCCCGGCTTTACAATGAGCAGTTCTTC. As protein: CASSLRARLYNEQFF. This rearrangement joins TRBV6-5 to TRBJ2-1; D unclear. The germline V gene encodes CDR1 MNHEY and CDR2 SVGAGI. The length of the CDR3 is 15 residues. V lost 5 bases and J lost 4, with 15 bases in between.

The rearrangement joins TRBV9 to TRBJ2-3; D is perhaps TRBD2 (5 bases). The CDR3 is 14 amino acids. Between the trimmed V and J ends, which lost 6 bases and 2 bases, there was a span of 13 bases. Germline values: CDR1 SGDLS, CDR2 YYNGEE. CDR3 coding DNA: TGTGCCAGCACCGTTGGGCGGGTCACAGATACGCAGTATTTT. This codes for CASTVGRVTDTQYF. Based on the CDR3 plus reference TRBV9 and TRBJ2-3, the full variable domain is DSGVTQTPKHLITATGQRVTLRCSPRSGDLSVYWYQQSLDQGLQFLIQYYNGEERAKGNILERFSAQQFPDLHSELNLSSLELGDSALYFCASTVGRVTDTQYFGPGTRLTVL.

This rearrangement joins TRBV5-1 to TRBJ2-7; 7 bases match TRBD1. The CDR3 has 14 amino acids. Per germline, CDR1 SGHRS and CDR2 YFSETQ. Trimming took 4 bases from V and 2 from J; bases not matched to a gene: 6. The CDR3 loop reads CASSHSTGTYEQYF. In DNA form, the CDR3 reads TGCGCCAGCAGCCACTCGACAGGGACCTACGAGCAGTACTTC.

The chain carries TRBV19 and TRBJ1-5; D is unclear. The CDR3 is 15 residues long. In germline, CDR1 is LNHDA, CDR2 SQIVND (reference sequence). Trimming cost V 4 bases and J 4 bases, with 14 bases left between them. CDR3 DNA: TGTGCCAGTAGTAGCGGTAAATGGGATAATCAGCCCCAGCATTTT. Its protein product is CASSSGKWDNQPQHF.

The rearrangement links TRBV7-8 to TRBJ1-1; 7 positions match TRBD1. CDR3 length: 15 residues. Trimming cost V 5 bases and J 0 bases; bases outside gene matches: 6. Per the germline V gene, CDR1 is SGHVS and CDR2 is FQNEAQ. The CDR3 nucleotides are TGTGCCAGCAGCGTGGGACAGACTATGAACACTGAAGCTTTCTTT. It specifies CASSVGQTMNTEAFF.

The rearrangement links TRBV2 to TRBJ1-1; 7 positions agree with TRBD1. V trimming: 9 bases; J trimming: 1 base; junction bases outside the gene matches: 11. The CDR3 is 15 residues long. The V gene's germline CDR1 is SNHLY and CDR2 FYNNEI. Here the CDR3 reads CARQGQANPNTEAFF. In DNA, the CDR3 is TGTGCCAGGCAAGGACAGGCGAACCCGAACACTGAAGCTTTCTTT. Supplemented by reference TRBV2 and TRBJ1-1, the full variable domain reads EPEVTQTPSHQVTQMGQEVILRCVPISNHLYFYWYRQILGQKVEFLVSFYNNEISEKSEIFDDQFSVERPDGSNFTLKIRSTKLEDSAMYFCARQGQANPNTEAFFGQGTRLTVV.

CDR3 DNA: TGTGCCAGCAGTGACCTCCGGGTCGGGACTAGCGGCTACGAGCAGTACTTC. Translated: CASSDLRVGTSGYEQYF. This chain connects TRBV2 to TRBJ2-7; 11 nucleotides line up with TRBD2. This CDR3 has 17 residues. Trimming removed 3 bases from V and 3 bases from J; junction bases left unmatched: 10. The germline CDR1 and CDR2 sequences are SNHLY and FYNNEI.

The genes are TRBV5-5 and TRBJ1-5; 8 nucleotides match TRBD1. The V gene's germline CDR1 is SGHKS and CDR2 YYEKEE (reference sequence). Germline trimming cut 5 bases from V and 7 bases from J; bases unmatched to any gene: 11. The CDR3 consists of 15 residues. The DNA for the CDR3 is TGTGCCAGCAGTTTGACAGGGGTTGTGGTCCAGCCCCAGCATTTT. Protein sequence: CASSLTGVVVQPQHF.

The chain uses TRBV5-4 and TRBJ2-3, with 13 bases that match TRBD2. Unmatched junction bases numbered 3, after V lost 5 bases and J lost 3 bases. Germline V lookup: CDR1 SGHNT, CDR2 YYREEE (reference sequence). The CDR3 has 15 residues. The CDR3 nucleotides are TGTGCCAGCAGATCGACTAGCGGGAGGACAGATACGCAGTATTTT. It translates to CASRSTSGRTDTQYF.